A selection of T cell receptor beta chains follows, all from one sample in a study of regulatory and conventional T cells in RAG deficiency. This table comes from immunoSEQ multiplex PCR, and its TCRdb copy is limited to in-frame clones, with some not included. Among around 29,000 clones, nearly 95% were seen once, and the ten largest hold over 0.15%. These data also formed part of another study, on regulatory T cells.

The sequenced sample consisted of CD25- CD4+ T cells sorted from blood. Source of these receptors: a human donor in good health. Each CDR3 is given with its conserved first and last residue. The D gene is left open where the match is weak. Only some rows state a clone size, as once, few, many or a class for expanded clones.

j_gene	d_gene	v_gene	abundance	CDR3nt	CDR3aa
TRBJ1-1	TRBD1	TRBV6-5	NA	TGTGCCAGCAGTTACTTCGGACAGGGTGGCACTGAAGCTTTCTTT	CASSYFGQGGTEAFF
TRBJ1-2	TRBD1	TRBV5-1	NA	TGCGCCAGCAGCCTAGGGACAGGGGATGGCTACACCTTC	CASSLGTGDGYTF
TRBJ1-1	NA	TRBV19	NA	TGTGCCAGTAGTATAATCACCTCGGACACTGAAGCTTTCTTT	CASSIITSDTEAFF
TRBJ1-5	NA	TRBV6-1	NA	TGTGCCAGCAGTGAATGGGGCAGTCGGAATCAGCCCCAGCATTTT	CASSEWGSRNQPQHF
TRBJ2-7	TRBD2	TRBV7-2	NA	TGTGCCAGCAGTCCCTGGGGGGGGGCCTACGAGCAGTACTTC	CASSPWGGAYEQYF
TRBJ1-2	NA	TRBV19	once	TGTGCCAGTAGTATCACCGGGACCGCCGGGAGGGAACGGGGCTACACCTTC	CASSITGTAGRERGYTF
TRBJ2-1	NA	TRBV7-2	NA	TGTGCCAGCAGCCTGTATAGCAATGAGCAGTTCTTC	CASSLYSNEQFF
TRBJ2-5	TRBD1	TRBV25-1	NA	TGTGCCAGCAGTGAATCTACAGGGGGTGGGGAGACCCAGTACTTC	CASSESTGGGETQYF
TRBJ1-2	NA	TRBV10-3	NA	TGTGCCATCAGTGAGCCCAACACAGGGAACTATGGCTACACCTTC	CAISEPNTGNYGYTF
TRBJ1-5	NA	TRBV30	few	TGTGCCTGGAGTAAGCCTGCCAATAGCAATCAGCCCCAGCATTTT	CAWSKPANSNQPQHF
TRBJ1-6	TRBD1	TRBV27	NA	TGTGCCAGCAGTTACGGGACAGGGATTAGGAATTCCCCCCTCCACTTT	CASSYGTGIRNSPLHF
TRBJ1-6	TRBD1	TRBV25-1	NA	TGTGCCAGCAGCGGACAGGGCAGCTCCTATAATTCACCCCTCCACTTT	CASSGQGSSYNSPLHF
TRBJ2-7	TRBD1	TRBV5-4	NA	TGTGCCAGCAGCCGGAACAGGGGGCCTTCCTACGAGCAGTACTTC	CASSRNRGPSYEQYF
TRBJ2-1	NA	TRBV7-2	NA	TGTGCCAGCAGCCGGGGGTCCCGGAACCACAATGAGCAGTTCTTC	CASSRGSRNHNEQFF
TRBJ2-3	NA	TRBV13	NA	TGTGCCAGCAGCCCTACCCCGGGGGGCCCAGATACGCAGTATTTT	CASSPTPGGPDTQYF
TRBJ2-1	NA	TRBV29-1	NA	TGCAGCGTTGCCACAGGTGGCAATGAGCAGTTCTTC	CSVATGGNEQFF